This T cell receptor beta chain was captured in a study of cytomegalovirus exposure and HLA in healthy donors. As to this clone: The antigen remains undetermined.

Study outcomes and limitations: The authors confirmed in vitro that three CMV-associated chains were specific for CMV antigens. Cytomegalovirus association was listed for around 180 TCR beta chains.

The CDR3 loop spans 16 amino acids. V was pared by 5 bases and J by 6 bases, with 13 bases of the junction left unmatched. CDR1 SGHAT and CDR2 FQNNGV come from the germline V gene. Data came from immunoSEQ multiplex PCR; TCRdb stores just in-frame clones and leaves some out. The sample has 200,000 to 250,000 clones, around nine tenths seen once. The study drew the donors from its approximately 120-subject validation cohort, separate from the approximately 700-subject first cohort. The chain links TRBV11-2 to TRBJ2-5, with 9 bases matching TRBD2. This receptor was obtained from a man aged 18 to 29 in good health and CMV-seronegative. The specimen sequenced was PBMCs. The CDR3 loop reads CASSPQGLSGGKTQYF. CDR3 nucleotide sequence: TGTGCCAGCAGCCCACAAGGACTAAGCGGGGGGAAGACCCAGTACTTC.